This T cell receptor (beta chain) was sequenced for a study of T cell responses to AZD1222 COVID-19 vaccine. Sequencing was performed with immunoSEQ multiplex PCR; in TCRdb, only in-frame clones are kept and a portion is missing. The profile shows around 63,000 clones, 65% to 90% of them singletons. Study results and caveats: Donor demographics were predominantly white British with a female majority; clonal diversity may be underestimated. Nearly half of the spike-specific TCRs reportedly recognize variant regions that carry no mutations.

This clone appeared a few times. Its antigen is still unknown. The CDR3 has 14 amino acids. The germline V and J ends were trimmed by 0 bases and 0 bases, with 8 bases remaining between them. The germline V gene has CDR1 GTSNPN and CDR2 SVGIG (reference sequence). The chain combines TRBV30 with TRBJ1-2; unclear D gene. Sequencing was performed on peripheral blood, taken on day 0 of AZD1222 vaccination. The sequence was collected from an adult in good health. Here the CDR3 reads CAWSVYRTNYGYTF. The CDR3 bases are TGTGCCTGGAGTGTATACAGAACTAACTATGGCTACACCTTC.